This T cell receptor beta chain appears in the sequencing data of a study of cytomegalovirus exposure and HLA in healthy donors (dated by TCRdb to between 2016 and 2019). Regarding the research as a whole: According to an earlier analysis of 450 to 650 of the donors, roughly 180 million T cells yielded roughly 110 million unique TCR beta sequences and about 300 Gb of sequence data. Approximately 300 gigabases of sequencing data and 70 million to 95 million unique TCR sequences made up an early release that covered nearly 650 HLA-typed donors. Of the 300 to 500 genotyped donors, 75% to 85% were placed in the genetic ancestry cluster associated with self-reported Caucasian donors. The aim of the study was to test whether cataloging public T cell receptors could identify signatures of past pathogen exposure. Using immunosequencing, the study profiled T cell repertoires from 550 to 750 subjects and related those repertoires to cytomegalovirus serostatus. A separate validation cohort of roughly 130 different subjects was used in addition to the approximately 700-subject first cohort. To predict cytomegalovirus infection status, the study brought together high-throughput TCR immunosequencing, statistical association of individual TCRs with disease status, and machine learning. In a later analysis, previously published TCR beta repertoires from fewer than 750 donors were re-analyzed and high-resolution HLA genotyping was added so that TCR occurrence patterns could be studied. Rather than drawing on any new phenotypic data, the later analysis identified candidate immune exposures from TCR beta sequences and the way those sequences occurred across donors. To decide whether each TCR beta V gene segment behaved as functional or pseudogenic, an earlier analysis of nearly 600 of the donors relied on high-throughput TCR beta sequencing. Donor age, sex, ethnicity and CMV serostatus were compiled alongside the repertoire data. A later genetic analysis used genome-wide SNP genotypes for 398 of the 666 donors, treating that subset as a discovery cohort. All discovery cohort repertoires had been generated using a single sequencing platform. HLA typing covered class I and class II loci at four-digit resolution. The number of typed donors differed by locus: roughly 620-630 for A, B, C, DRB1 and DQB1; about 520 for DQA1; approximately 600 for DPA1; and around 490 for DPB1. Because of strong linkage in the cohort, a few DR-DQ haplotypes were treated as single units for association and clustering. Among roughly 400 genotyped donors of the cohort, an average of approximately 240,000 unique TCR beta nucleotide sequences was sequenced per donor, of which 15% to 20% were non-productive. The research as a whole found: Most CMV-associated TCR beta chains appeared to be HLA-restricted in a later analysis, and the HLA associations seemed to be driven largely by CMV exposure. A later analysis associated 15,000 or so TCR beta sequences with specific HLA alleles at a false discovery rate of 0.05. In a later analysis, HLA-associated TCR beta chains were found to be more clonally expanded and to have lower generation probabilities than equally common non-associated chains. Presence/absence analyses assumed roughly uniform sequencing depth across donors, an assumption that may not hold. Cytomegalovirus status was reported to be diagnosed by the classifier with high specificity and sensitivity in both the original and validation cohorts. Strong co-occurrence of HLA alleles, especially DR and DQ, made assigning TCR associations to individual alleles difficult. According to a later genetic analysis, donors in an Asian-associated ancestry cluster had fewer N-insertions in productive TCRs than the approximately 700-donor mean. In an earlier analysis of around 600 of the donors, most TCR beta V segments appeared in productive rearrangements about 87% or about 30% of the time, broadly matching IMGT annotations. Immune exposure information for the cohort was limited to CMV serostatus. Linkage disequilibrium might explain the correlated functional status among segregating V segments, but an unknown experimental factor could not be ruled out. In a later analysis, the rate of TCR association differed among HLA loci, with DRB1 alleles having the most associated TCRs and HLA-C alleles having the fewest. An association between a missense DCLRE1C variant and V-gene and J-gene trimming of TCR beta chains was found in a later genetic analysis and replicated in an independent cohort. According to a later analysis, parvovirus B19, influenza, CMV and Epstein-Barr virus appeared linked to several top co-occurrence clusters. In this cohort, only TCR beta chains were sequenced, and detectable features were limited by the absence of alpha or paired-chain data. The authors suggested that the approach could potentially be extended to other disease states and immunological phenotypes. Most TCR sequences were seen in very few donors, while some public TCRs were found in many individuals. A total of roughly 160 TCR beta chains were listed by the study as associated with cytomegalovirus. In vitro tests confirmed that a few of the cytomegalovirus-associated TCR beta chains recognize cytomegalovirus antigens. Because HLA typing was unavailable for some donors at each locus, only the typed subset was used in association tests. Some IMGT-functional V segments, including TRBV6-2 and TRBV6-3, could not be told apart with the 87-base-pair reads, so those segments were excluded. Because counts were too low, roughly 18 rarely observed V segments, including chromosome 9 orphons, were left out of the earlier analysis of 587 of the donors. A further reported finding was that TCR beta sequences accurately predicted the HLA-A and HLA-B alleles for most subjects in the first cohort. A cluster of highly shared sequence variants was judged likely to be a technical artifact of the sequencing pipeline.

A remark on this clone: Its antigen target is currently unknown. Base qualities were left out, and no much larger clone turns up one base away.

The cohort consisted of hundreds of healthy bone marrow donors. Cohort members were all nominally healthy when sampled, although unrecorded immune exposures were likely present. The donor tested CMV seronegative, placing the donor among the approximately 400 seronegative members of the cohort. Each donor provided a peripheral blood sample, and peripheral blood mononuclear cells were used for TCR beta sequencing. The Qiagen DNeasy Blood Extraction Kit was used to extract genomic DNA from the blood cell samples. Based on the germline V gene (reference sequence), the CDR1 and CDR2 sequences are MNHEY and SMNVEV. The CDR3 goes from the cysteine to the phenylalanine over 14 residues. Only the CDR3 portion is preserved as DNA: 42 bases, with reading frame beginning at the first base. Trimming accounts for 6 bases at V and 8 bases at J, while the number of junction bases matched to no gene is 10. The library was prepared using the immunoSEQ multiplex PCR assay. For the multiplex PCR, a mixture combining 60 forward primers for TCR Vbeta segments and 13 reverse primers for TCR Jbeta segments was used. Amplification of the CDR3 region of rearranged TCR beta genes was performed with a multiplex PCR assay on genomic DNA. The amplified TCR beta libraries were sequenced on the Illumina HiSeq System as 87-base-pair reads. In the source study's methods: A later analysis tallied tens of millions of unique TCR beta chains across the approximately 670 repertoires, and some 10 million of those chains were shared by two or more donors. Raw reads were error-corrected and collapsed into unique sequences with a nearest-neighbor algorithm that merged closely related sequences to remove PCR and sequencing errors. CDR3 sequences were aligned to IMGT reference sequences to assign V, D and J gene segments. For a sequence to be retained, a match of at least six nucleotides was required to both a V gene segment and a J gene segment. A rearrangement was called productive if the CDR3 had no stop codons and remained in frame with V and J, and every other rearrangement was called non-productive. Following IMGT convention, CDR3 was defined as the stretch from the second conserved V-encoded cysteine up to the conserved J-encoded phenylalanine. The earlier analysis of approximately 500 of the donors excluded sequences that lacked an unambiguous match to a single V gene segment. An earlier analysis of several hundred of the donors called V segments functional above 56.7% productive rearrangements and segregating when the between-donor standard deviation exceeded 5%. A statistical classification framework was built to diagnose cytomegalovirus status from the catalog of TCR beta chain sequences. In a later analysis, TCR nucleotide sequences were compared against IMGT/GENE-DB human TR gene sequences so that V and J genes could be assigned. A later analysis assigned CDR3 sequences and most-parsimonious VDJ recombination scenarios with the TCRdist pipeline. In a later analysis, each TCR beta chain was defined by its CDR3 amino acid sequence together with its V-gene family, and reads without a unique V-gene family were excluded. A later analysis removed 550 to 650 highly shared, low-generation-probability nucleotide sequences to deal with suspected cross-contamination and a sequencing artifact. In a later analysis, a clonal expansion index was calculated for each public chain from normalized within-repertoire ranks of inferred template counts. In a later analysis, generation probabilities were computed using a VDJ recombination model fitted to out-of-frame rearrangements, and the results were checked against IGoR. In a later analysis, hypergeometric tests were used to score TCR-TCR, TCR-HLA and TCR-CMV co-occurrence, with a repertoire-size bias correction applied to TCR pairs. In a later analysis, false discovery rates were estimated by permuting HLA or CMV assignments 20 times. In a later analysis, co-occurring TCRs were grouped using DBSCAN, and TCRdist sequence similarity was added for clustering within HLA-allele-positive subsets. Repertoires with fewer than 30,000 or more than 120,000 public chains, plus five repertoires with anomalous nucleotide sharing, were excluded from co-occurrence clustering. TCRdb mirrors the immuneACCESS table, restricted to in-frame sequences. Some clones are absent from its copies; in checked studies, under half trace to an unresolved V gene, and the reason for the others is unknown. V, J and clone size are those of that table, while D and trimming were read from the DNA. In this sample the table shows about 130,000 clones, about 80% of which occur a single time. The top ten constitute roughly 4.2% of the sample.

The sample was PBMCs. The clonotype originates from a middle-aged woman in good health and CMV-seronegative. The chain employs TRBV27 and TRBJ2-3; 8 bases in the middle match TRBD1. The DNA sequence follows: TGTGCCAGCAGGATACTATACCAGGGGGCTACGCAGTATTTT. It encodes CASRILYQGATQYF.